Presented here are 30 T cell receptor beta chains from one specimen sequenced in a study of cytomegalovirus exposure and HLA in healthy donors. The study ran its PCR with 60 Vbeta and 13 Jbeta primers. The assay was immunoSEQ multiplex PCR, and TCRdb's table has in-frame clones only and misses some. The profile covers under 170,000 clones, with 60% to 70% appearing a single time and roughly 7% taken by the ten largest. Input material: PBMCs. The receptor source for this set is a woman in her fifties or sixties in good health and CMV-seropositive.

The table lists this clone with a few counts. The rearrangement uses TRBV30 and TRBJ2-2; 8 positions agree with TRBD2. V lost 4 bases and J lost 7; bases outside the gene matches: 8. The CDR3 contains 14 residues. Germline CDR1 and CDR2: GTSNPN and SVGIG (reference sequence). CDR3 nucleotides: TGTGCCTGGACAGCGGGAGTAGGTAGCGGGGAGCTGTTTTTT. Translated, it gives CAWTAGVGSGELFF.

This clone was counted between two and nine times. The gene calls are TRBV7-8 and TRBJ2-7; D gene unclear. V lost 1 base and J lost 6, with 7 bases in between. CDR1 and CDR2 from the germline V gene are SGHVS and FQNEAQ. The CDR3 consists of 12 residues. CDR3 nucleotide sequence: TGTGCCAGCAGCTTAGAAGAGTTCGAGCAGTACTTC. Protein sequence: CASSLEEFEQYF. Looking up the rest from reference TRBV7-8 and TRBJ2-7 gives the full variable domain: GAGVSQSPRYKVAKRGQDVALRCDPISGHVSLFWYQQALGQGPEFLTYFQNEAQLDKSGLPSDRFFAERPEGSVSTLKIQRTQQEDSAVYLCASSLEEFEQYFGPGTRLTVT.

The CDR3 bases are TGCGCCAGCAGCTTGGTGCAGGGTCTGGCTTTCTTT. Translating gives CASSLVQGLAFF. The chain has TRBV5-1 and TRBJ1-1, with D maybe TRBD1 (5 bases). V was trimmed by 0 bases and J by 11 bases, leaving 11 bases between them. Germline CDR1 and CDR2: SGHRS and YFSETQ. CDR3 size: 12 residues.

This clone was counted between two and nine times. This rearrangement joins TRBV28 to TRBJ2-3; TRBD1 might be the D (5 bases). The CDR3 contains 15 residues. Trimming removed 9 bases from V and 2 bases from J, with 18 bases in between. Germline CDR1 MDHEN, CDR2 SYDVKM. CDR3 DNA sequence: TGTGCCAGTGGGGCCATGGGGTGGGTCACAGATACGCAGTATTTT. Its protein is CASGAMGWVTDTQYF.

The chain employs TRBV15 and TRBJ2-3; TRBD2 is a possible D gene (6 bases). There are 15 residues in the CDR3. The germline gives CDR1 LNHNV, CDR2 YYDKDF (reference sequence). Trimming shortened V by 3 bases and J by 2 bases, and 12 bases separated the two germline ends. CDR3 sequence reads: CATSSQEGNTDTQYF. DNA of the CDR3: TGTGCCACCAGCAGCCAGGAGGGTAACACAGATACGCAGTATTTT.

The chain employs TRBV28 and TRBJ2-6; possibly TRBD2 for D (6 bases). The germline V gene has CDR1 MDHEN and CDR2 SYDVKM. This CDR3 has 17 residues. V dropped 4 bases and J dropped 1 base, with 14 bases sitting between them. The CDR3 sequence: CASSSVGRTSGANVLTF. CDR3 nucleotides: TGTGCCAGCAGTTCTGTTGGGAGGACATCTGGGGCCAACGTCCTGACTTTC. Full variable domain (outside the CDR3, taken from reference TRBV28 and TRBJ2-6): DVKVTQSSRYLVKRTGEKVFLECVQDMDHENMFWYRQDPGLGLRLIYFSYDVKMKEKGDIPEGYSVSREKKERFSLILESASTNQTSMYLCASSSVGRTSGANVLTFGAGSRLTVL.

The genes are TRBV27 and TRBJ2-7; tentatively, D is TRBD1 (5 bases). Germline CDR1 is MNHEY and CDR2 is SMNVEV (reference sequence). The CDR3 is 14 amino acids. The V and J ends lost 3 bases and 0 bases respectively, with 9 bases between them. CDR3 DNA sequence: TGTGCCAGCAGTTTCCAGGGCGGCTCCTACGAGCAGTACTTC. Translated: CASSFQGGSYEQYF.

This chain links TRBV7-2 with TRBJ1-5; TRBD1 might be the D (6 bases). This CDR3 spans 15 amino acids. Per the germline V gene, CDR1 is SGHTA and CDR2 is FQGNSA. Trimming shortened V by 1 base and J by 6 bases, and 13 bases separated the two germline ends. The CDR3 protein is CASSLDPGASQPQHF. CDR3 DNA sequence: TGTGCCAGCAGCTTAGATCCAGGGGCGAGTCAGCCCCAGCATTTT. The variable domain in full, completed from reference TRBV7-2 and TRBJ1-5, reads GAGVSQSPSNKVTEKGKDVELRCDPISGHTALYWYRQSLGQGLEFLIYFQGNSAPDKSGLPSDRFSAERTGGSVSTLTIQRTQQEDSAVYLCASSLDPGASQPQHFGDGTRLSIL.

The J gene is TRBJ1-1, the V gene TRBV7-9, with TRBD1 as a possible D gene (5 bases). V lost 8 bases and J 4 bases, leaving 11 bases between the germline ends. Germline V gene data show CDR1 as SEHNR and CDR2 as FQNEAQ (reference sequence). This CDR3 has 12 amino acids. The CDR3 sequence: CASDPGRTEAFF. The DNA for the CDR3 is TGTGCCAGCGACCCAGGGCGCACTGAAGCTTTCTTT.

This chain connects TRBV11-3 to TRBJ2-5; the match to TRBD2 covers 14 bases. V trimming: 5 bases; J trimming: 3 bases; junction bases outside the gene matches: 8. Looked up from germline, CDR1 is SGHNT and CDR2 is YENEEA. The CDR3 is 17 residues long. The CDR3 nucleotides are TGTGCCAGCAGCAACCGACTAGCGGGAGGGCCAGAAGAGACCCAGTACTTC. Protein product: CASSNRLAGGPEETQYF.

The chain employs TRBV10-3 and TRBJ2-1, with 9 bases that match TRBD2. CDR3 length equals 15 residues. Trimming removed 8 bases from V and 5 bases from J; junction bases left unmatched: 10. Germline V CDR1 and CDR2: ENHRY, SYGVKD. In nucleotides, the CDR3 is TGTGCCATCTCCGTCCCGCGGGAGGGCGACAATGAGCAGTTCTTC. Protein: CAISVPREGDNEQFF.

The chain carries TRBV4-3 and TRBJ2-2, with 7 bases aligning to TRBD2. The V gene's germline CDR1 is LGHNA and CDR2 YSLEER. The CDR3 consists of 16 residues. V dropped 0 bases and J dropped 3; count of bases not matched to a gene: 4. CDR3 loop: CASSQEGLADTGELFF. CDR3 bases: TGCGCCAGCAGCCAAGAGGGGCTAGCGGACACCGGGGAGCTGTTTTTT.

This clone was seen only once. J is TRBJ2-1 and V is TRBV7-8, with D possibly TRBD2 on 6 matching bases. Trimming cost V 0 bases and J 0 bases, with 12 bases left between them. The germline V gene has CDR1 SGHVS and CDR2 FQNEAQ. The CDR3 consists of 17 residues. CDR3 sequence reads: CASSLALGGSSYNEQFF. The CDR3, as DNA: TGTGCCAGCAGCTTAGCGCTGGGGGGAAGCTCCTACAATGAGCAGTTCTTC.

This clone was detected only a few times. The chain combines TRBV18 with TRBJ2-2, with D unclear. CDR1 KGHSH and CDR2 LQKENI come from the germline V gene. With 8 bases removed from V and 2 bases from J, the gap between germline ends came to 12 bases. This CDR3 spans 14 amino acids. The CDR3 DNA reads as TGTGCCAGCGCGGAACCGAAAAACACCGGGGAGCTGTTTTTT. Protein product: CASAEPKNTGELFF.

V usage is TRBV7-3 and J usage is TRBJ2-1; TRBD2 matches 8 bases. Looked up from germline, CDR1 is SGHTA and CDR2 is FQGTGA. The V gene end was trimmed by 5 bases and the J gene end by 6 bases; junction bases not matched to a gene: 9. CDR3 length: 15 amino acids. The CDR3 here is CASSLSGRQFNEQFF. Written as DNA, the CDR3 is TGTGCCAGCAGCCTCAGCGGGAGACAATTCAATGAGCAGTTCTTC.

The sample holds a few counts of this clone. This chain uses TRBV11-2 with TRBJ2-3; no reliable D call. The CDR3 loop spans 12 amino acids. CDR1 and CDR2 (germline): SGHAT, FQNNGV. Trimming stripped 5 bases from V and 5 bases from J, with 8 bases between. The CDR3 is CASSQRIDTQYF. The DNA for the CDR3 is TGTGCCAGCAGCCAGCGAATAGATACGCAGTATTTT.

This chain joins TRBV28 and TRBJ2-3; 10 nucleotides match TRBD1. In germline, CDR1 is MDHEN, CDR2 SYDVKM. The CDR3 has 14 residues. Trimming at V came to 2 bases and at J to 9 bases, leaving 5 bases not matched to a gene. CDR3 in DNA: TGTGCCAGCAGTTTAACGGACAGGGGGAGAACGCAGTATTTT. This sequence encodes CASSLTDRGRTQYF.

A single count supports this clone. This chain uses TRBV6-5 with TRBJ2-1, with TRBD1 matching over 8 bases. The junction had 8 bases not matched to a gene; V was cut back by 2 bases and J by 8 bases. The CDR3 contains 15 residues. Germline CDR1 and CDR2: MNHEY and SVGAGI. The CDR3 region is CASSYPATGVHEQFF. CDR3 bases: TGTGCCAGCAGTTACCCTGCGACAGGGGTGCATGAGCAGTTCTTC.

This clone was counted only a few times. The chain employs TRBV5-1 and TRBJ2-1, with TRBD2 identical over 8 bases. Germline V gene sequence: CDR1 SGHRS, CDR2 YFSETQ. This CDR3 has 16 residues. V lost 0 bases, J lost 2 bases, and 4 bases stayed unmatched. In nucleotides, the CDR3 is TGCGCCAGCAGCTTGGTGGCGGGGGGAGCCTACAATGAGCAGTTCTTC. Protein sequence: CASSLVAGGAYNEQFF.

The V call is TRBV7-2, the J call TRBJ2-3; D might be TRBD2 (5 bases). CDR1 and CDR2 (germline): SGHTA, FQGNSA. Between the trimmed V and J ends, which lost 2 bases and 0 bases, there was a span of 9 bases. This CDR3 comprises 15 residues. Here the CDR3 reads CASSLTAASTDTQYF. The CDR3 DNA follows: TGTGCCAGCAGCTTAACAGCGGCTAGCACAGATACGCAGTATTTT.

A single count supports this clone. V usage is TRBV6-4 and J usage is TRBJ2-5; maybe TRBD2 (5 bases). V lost 4 bases and J 5 bases, leaving 11 bases between the germline ends. This CDR3 has 13 amino acids. The germline CDR1 and CDR2 sequences are MRHNA and SNTAGT. Here the CDR3 reads CASSGGPGETQYF. CDR3 in DNA: TGTGCCAGCAGTGGCGGGCCCGGGGAGACCCAGTACTTC.

V gene TRBV6-1 combines with J gene TRBJ2-2; a weak D match, TRBD1 (5 bases). Trimming pared 7 bases from V and 0 bases from J, leaving 9 bases between. This CDR3 region has 14 residues. Germline V gene sequence: CDR1 MNHNS, CDR2 SASEGT. The CDR3: CASNRQSNTGELFF. CDR3 DNA: TGTGCCAGCAATCGACAGTCGAACACCGGGGAGCTGTTTTTT.

The CDR3 region has the DNA TGTGCCACGAGGACAGGGGGCCAGTCGGACACTGAAGCTTTCTTT. Translated, it gives CATRTGGQSDTEAFF. The chain joins TRBV10-3 to TRBJ1-1; 11 bases agree with TRBD1. The V gene end was trimmed by 10 bases and the J gene end by 3 bases; junction bases not matched to a gene: 10. Germline values: CDR1 ENHRY, CDR2 SYGVKD. There are 15 residues in the CDR3.

This chain connects TRBV30 to TRBJ2-5; maybe TRBD1 (6 bases). Germline CDR1 is GTSNPN and CDR2 is SVGIG (reference sequence). The CDR3 runs 18 residues. The V end lost 1 base, the J end lost 5 bases, and 26 bases lay between the germline ends. In DNA form, the CDR3 reads TGTGCCTGGAGTGCTTCCTACCTCACCAGGGGATTTGGGGAGACCCAGTACTTC. It encodes CAWSASYLTRGFGETQYF.

The chain employs TRBV7-2 and TRBJ2-7; D gene unclear. The germline gives CDR1 SGHTA, CDR2 FQGNSA. The CDR3 length is 14 residues. The V and J ends lost 0 bases and 2 bases respectively, with 8 bases between them. CDR3 sequence: CASSLARRAYEQYF. The CDR3 DNA follows: TGTGCCAGCAGCTTAGCTAGGAGAGCCTACGAGCAGTACTTC.

The chain combines TRBV2 with TRBJ2-1; TRBD2 agrees at 10 bases. Germline-derived CDR1 and CDR2 are SNHLY and FYNNEI. The CDR3 is 16 residues long. Trimming removed 7 bases from V and 6 bases from J; junction bases left unmatched: 12. For the CDR3, the DNA is TGTGCCAGCACTGTAAGGGCTAGCGGGAGTGGCAATGAGCAGTTCTTC. Translated, it gives CASTVRASGSGNEQFF.

The chain has TRBV27 and TRBJ2-2; TRBD2 aligns across 12 bases. This CDR3 has 16 amino acids. The germline gives CDR1 MNHEY, CDR2 SMNVEV (reference sequence). With V trimmed by 5 bases and J by 0 bases, 1 base remained unmatched. The CDR3 loop reads CASSPSGRANTGELFF. CDR3 DNA: TGTGCCAGCAGTCCTAGCGGGAGGGCGAACACCGGGGAGCTGTTTTTT.

The chain links TRBV7-2 to TRBJ2-2; a possible D gene is TRBD1 (5 bases). The CDR3 extends over 14 amino acids. V was cut by 4 bases and J by 3 bases, with 9 bases left in between. Per the germline V gene, CDR1 is SGHTA and CDR2 is FQGNSA. The CDR3 coding sequence is TGTGCCAGCAGCTACAGACAGTACACCGGGGAGCTGTTTTTT. Its translation is CASSYRQYTGELFF.

The chain couples TRBV5-1 to TRBJ2-5; 12 bases match TRBD2. CDR1 and CDR2 from the germline V gene are SGHRS and YFSETQ. J was trimmed by 4 bases and V by 1 base; bases with no gene match: 5. The CDR3 sequence is 16 residues long. Written as DNA, the CDR3 is TGCGCCAGCAGCTTGAGGACTAGCGGGATTTCAGAGACCCAGTACTTC. It encodes CASSLRTSGISETQYF.

The chain couples TRBV7-6 to TRBJ1-5; no firm D call. The CDR3 loop spans 12 amino acids. Trimming removed 5 bases at V and 4 bases at J, with 6 bases between. CDR1 and CDR2 from the germline V gene are SGHVS and FNYEAQ. The CDR3, as DNA: TGTGCCAGCAGCACCGGTAATCAGCCCCAGCATTTT. As protein: CASSTGNQPQHF.